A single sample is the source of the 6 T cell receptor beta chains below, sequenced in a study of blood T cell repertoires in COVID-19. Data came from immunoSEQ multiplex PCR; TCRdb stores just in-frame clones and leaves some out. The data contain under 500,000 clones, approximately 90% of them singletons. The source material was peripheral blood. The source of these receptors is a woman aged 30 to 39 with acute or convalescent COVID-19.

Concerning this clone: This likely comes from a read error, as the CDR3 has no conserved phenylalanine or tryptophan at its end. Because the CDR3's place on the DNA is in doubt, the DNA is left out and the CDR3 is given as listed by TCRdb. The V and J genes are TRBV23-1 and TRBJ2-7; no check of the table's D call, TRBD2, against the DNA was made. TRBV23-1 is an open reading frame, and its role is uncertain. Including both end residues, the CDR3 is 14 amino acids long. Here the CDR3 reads CASSRETTTRETGG.

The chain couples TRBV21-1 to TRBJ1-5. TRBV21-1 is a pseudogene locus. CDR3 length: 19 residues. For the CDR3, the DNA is TGTGCCAGCAGACCCGTACTTCGGGGGGCTCACTTAAGCAATCAGCCCCAGCATTTT. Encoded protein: CASRPVLRGAHLSNQPQHF.

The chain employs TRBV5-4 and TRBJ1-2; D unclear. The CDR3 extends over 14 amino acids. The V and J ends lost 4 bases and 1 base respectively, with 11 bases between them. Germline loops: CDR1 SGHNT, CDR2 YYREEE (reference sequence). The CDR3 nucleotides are TGTGCCAGCAGCCCATCACAGAGTAACTATGGCTACACCTTC. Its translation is CASSPSQSNYGYTF.

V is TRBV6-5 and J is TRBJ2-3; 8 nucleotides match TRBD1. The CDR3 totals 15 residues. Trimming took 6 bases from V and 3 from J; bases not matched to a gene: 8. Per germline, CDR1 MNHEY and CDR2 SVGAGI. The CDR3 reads CASRLGQGLTDTQYF. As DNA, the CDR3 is TGTGCCAGCAGGCTAGGACAGGGTTTGACAGATACGCAGTATTTT.

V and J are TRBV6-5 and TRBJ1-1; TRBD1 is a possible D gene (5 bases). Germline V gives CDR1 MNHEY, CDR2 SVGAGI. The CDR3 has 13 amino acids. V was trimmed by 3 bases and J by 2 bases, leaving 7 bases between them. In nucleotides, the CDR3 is TGTGCCAGCAGTTATCAGGGAAACACTGAAGCTTTCTTT. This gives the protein CASSYQGNTEAFF.

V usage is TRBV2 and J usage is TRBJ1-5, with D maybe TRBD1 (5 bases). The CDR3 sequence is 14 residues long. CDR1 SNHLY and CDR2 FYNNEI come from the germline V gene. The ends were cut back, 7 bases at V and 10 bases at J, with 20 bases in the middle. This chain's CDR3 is CASTAGGFAIPQHF. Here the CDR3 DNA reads TGTGCCAGCACTGCGGGGGGATTCGCGATCCCCCAGCATTTT. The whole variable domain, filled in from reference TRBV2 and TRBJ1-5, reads EPEVTQTPSHQVTQMGQEVILRCVPISNHLYFYWYRQILGQKVEFLVSFYNNEISEKSEIFDDQFSVERPDGSNFTLKIRSTKLEDSAMYFCASTAGGFAIPQHFGDGTRLSIL.